These 18 T cell receptor beta chains were sequenced from one sample in a study of OX40 agonist ivuxolimab in advanced cancers. Here immunoSEQ multiplex PCR was the method, and the copy in TCRdb shows in-frame clones only, minus some. The data show roughly 110,000 clones, 90% seen once. Source: CD4+ or CD8+ T cells sorted from blood, taken in a trial of the OX40 agonist ivuxolimab. Receptor source: an adult with an advanced solid tumor such as melanoma, head and neck, liver or kidney cancer.

The V call is TRBV2, the J call TRBJ1-5, with 7 bases fitting TRBD1. The CDR3 totals 14 residues. CDR1 is SNHLY, CDR2 FYNNEI, per germline. Unmatched junction bases numbered 7, after V lost 4 bases and J lost 7 bases. The CDR3 coding sequence is TGTGCCAGCAGTGCATTGACAGGGACACAGCCCCAGCATTTT. Amino acid sequence: CASSALTGTQPQHF.

J is TRBJ2-5 and V is TRBV10-3; perhaps TRBD2 as D (6 bases). Per germline, CDR1 ENHRY and CDR2 SYGVKD. The CDR3 extends over 13 amino acids. Trimming took off 6 bases at V and 0 bases at J, with 8 bases between the two ends. DNA of the CDR3: TGTGCCATCAGGGAGGGATACCAAGAGACCCAGTACTTC. Translated: CAIREGYQETQYF.

V gene TRBV4-1 combines with J gene TRBJ1-4; D not resolved. Trimming pared 0 bases from V and 1 base from J, leaving 9 bases between. This CDR3 has 16 residues. Germline V gene data show CDR1 as MGHRA and CDR2 as YSYEKL. The CDR3 is CASSQEGGKTNEKLFF. CDR3 in DNA: TGCGCCAGCAGCCAAGAGGGTGGAAAAACTAATGAAAAACTGTTTTTT.

This clone was found a few times. The chain joins TRBV7-2 to TRBJ2-1; TRBD1 is a possible D gene (6 bases). Germline CDR1 is SGHTA and CDR2 is FQGNSA. V gave up 7 bases and J gave up 9 bases, with 22 bases separating them. The length of the CDR3 is 15 residues. As DNA, the CDR3 is TGTGCCAGCACTCTCACCGGGGACACACGTTTTGAGCAGTTCTTC. Translating it yields CASTLTGDTRFEQFF. The full variable domain, completed using reference TRBV7-2 and TRBJ2-1, is GAGVSQSPSNKVTEKGKDVELRCDPISGHTALYWYRQSLGQGLEFLIYFQGNSAPDKSGLPSDRFSAERTGGSVSTLTIQRTQQEDSAVYLCASTLTGDTRFEQFFGPGTRLTVL.

This clone came up many times. The chain links TRBV21-1 to TRBJ1-2; TRBD1 was called by the table and not checked on the DNA. TRBV21-1 is annotated as a pseudogene. This CDR3 region has 15 residues. CDR3 DNA sequence: TGTGCCAGCAGCTACCACAGGGGGCCGGGCTATGGCTACACCTTC. Residues: CASSYHRGPGYGYTF.

The rearrangement joins TRBV6-5 to TRBJ2-7, with unresolved D. The V gene's germline CDR1 is MNHEY and CDR2 SVGAGI. This CDR3 has 14 residues. Trimming cost V 10 bases and J 0 bases, with 16 bases left between them. In DNA form, the CDR3 reads TGTGCCATCAACCTTACCCAATTCTCCTACGAGCAGTACTTC. As protein: CAINLTQFSYEQYF.

The rearrangement links TRBV30 to TRBJ2-3; 10 bases align to TRBD1. Germline V gene lookup returns CDR1 GTSNPN and CDR2 SVGIG (reference sequence). This CDR3 region has 15 residues. V shed 6 bases and J 4 bases; nucleotides not matched to a gene: 10. The chain's CDR3 is CACLLDRGGADTQYF. The CDR3 DNA reads TGTGCCTGCCTCCTGGACAGGGGGGGGGCAGATACGCAGTATTTT.

Comments on this clone: The junction departs from the called germline gene at one end, perhaps through a read error. This rearrangement joins TRBV6-1 to TRBJ1-6, with TRBD1 matching over 7 bases. There are 14 residues in the CDR3. The V gene's germline CDR1 is MNHNS and CDR2 SASEGT. The chain's CDR3 is CAISDREGNSPLHF. The CDR3 nucleotides read TGTGCCATCAGTGACAGGGAGGGGAATTCACCCCTCCACTTT.

V and J are TRBV19 and TRBJ2-7; tentative D call: TRBD2 (5 bases). Looked up from germline, CDR1 is LNHDA and CDR2 is SQIVND (reference sequence). The CDR3 is made up of 15 amino acids. V was shortened by 3 bases and J by 0 bases, with 12 bases between the two germline ends. This CDR3 reads CASSMGSSSSYEQYF. DNA of the CDR3: TGTGCCAGTAGTATGGGGAGCAGCAGCTCCTACGAGCAGTACTTC.

The gene calls are TRBV28 and TRBJ2-2; D might be TRBD1 or TRBD2, each matching 6 bases. The CDR3 has 15 amino acids. The germline V gene encodes CDR1 MDHEN and CDR2 SYDVKM. Deletions cut 1 base from V and 4 bases from J, with 10 bases between. The CDR3 here is CASSLLGGVTGELFF. CDR3 bases: TGTGCCAGCAGTTTATTGGGGGGCGTCACCGGGGAGCTGTTTTTT.

The rearrangement links TRBV9 to TRBJ2-7; the D gene is possibly TRBD2 (5 bases). Germline V gives CDR1 SGDLS, CDR2 YYNGEE. This CDR3 has 15 residues. Between the trimmed V and J ends, which lost 0 bases and 3 bases, there was a span of 13 bases. The CDR3 bases are TGTGCCAGCAGCGTAGAATGGACTGGCGGCTACGAGCAGTACTTC. It specifies CASSVEWTGGYEQYF.

The rearrangement uses TRBV11-3 and TRBJ2-1, with D possibly matching TRBD2 (7 bases). This CDR3 is 15 amino acids long. Trimming took 2 bases from V and 8 from J, leaving 16 bases between them. CDR1 SGHNT and CDR2 YENEEA come from the germline V gene. The CDR3 region is CASSLRGTTGHEQFF. CDR3 DNA: TGTGCCAGCAGCTTAAGGGGGACTACAGGGCATGAGCAGTTCTTC.

The V call is TRBV4-1, the J call TRBJ2-4; D may correspond to TRBD1 or TRBD2 (6 bases each). Trimming removed 1 base from V and 3 bases from J, with 16 bases in between. The CDR3 has 17 residues. The germline V gene has CDR1 MGHRA and CDR2 YSYEKL. CDR3 in amino acids: CASSQASPGGGKNIQYF. In DNA form, the CDR3 reads TGCGCCAGCAGCCAAGCCAGCCCCGGGGGCGGCAAAAACATTCAGTACTTC.

The chain combines TRBV7-2 with TRBJ1-2; D gene unclear. V lost 0 bases and J 6 bases, leaving 14 bases between the germline ends. This CDR3 spans 15 amino acids. Germline-derived CDR1 and CDR2 are SGHTA and FQGNSA. The CDR3 protein is CASSLATVSGDGYTF. In nucleotides, the CDR3 is TGTGCCAGCAGCTTAGCTACGGTCAGCGGGGATGGCTACACCTTC.

This chain connects TRBV7-9 to TRBJ2-7; D unclear. Trimming removed 2 bases at V and 0 bases at J, with 5 bases between. CDR3 size: 13 residues. Per the germline V gene, CDR1 is SEHNR and CDR2 is FQNEAQ (reference sequence). The CDR3 coding sequence is TGTGCCAGCAGCTTAACCCTCTCCTACGAGCAGTACTTC. Amino acids: CASSLTLSYEQYF.

This rearrangement joins TRBV2 to TRBJ2-7; the D is unclear. The CDR3 has 12 amino acids. V was pared by 6 bases and J by 2 bases, with 8 bases between. Germline loops: CDR1 SNHLY, CDR2 FYNNEI. CDR3: CASRAGTYEQYF. The DNA for the CDR3 is TGTGCCAGCAGAGCTGGGACCTACGAGCAGTACTTC.

This chain joins TRBV7-2 and TRBJ2-3; 7 nucleotides match TRBD1. CDR3 length: 15 residues. After removal of 0 bases from V and 3 bases from J, the junction contained 3 bases not matched to a gene. Germline assignment: CDR1 SGHTA and CDR2 FQGNSA. CDR3: CASSLAGQQTDTQYF. The CDR3 DNA reads as TGTGCCAGCAGCTTAGCGGGACAGCAAACAGATACGCAGTATTTT.

The chain is built from TRBV30 and TRBJ1-5; no clear D. This CDR3 contains 13 residues. Germline V gene lookup returns CDR1 GTSNPN and CDR2 SVGIG (reference sequence). Trimming shortened V by 1 base and J by 0 bases, and 4 bases separated the two germline ends. In nucleotides, the CDR3 is TGTGCCTGGAGTGGAGTTAGCAATCAGCCCCAGCATTTT. Its translation is CAWSGVSNQPQHF.